The T cell receptor (beta chain) described here comes from a study of T cells in Graves' hyperthyroidism and ophthalmopathy (dated by TCRdb to between 2017 and 2020). Study-wide context: Peripheral blood was sampled at the time of initial diagnosis, prior to any treatment. An independent validation cohort of some 18 hyperthyroidism patients and roughly 16 patients who later progressed to ophthalmopathy tested prospective prediction of ophthalmopathy. Following sampling, methimazole starting at 30 mg daily was given to hyperthyroidism patients, and high-dose intravenous methylprednisolone was given to ophthalmopathy patients. The study also compared thyroid tissue and blood T-cell repertoires from more than 5 Graves' hyperthyroidism patients. TCR Vbeta CDR3 sequencing of 120 to 150 peripheral blood samples (over 40 ophthalmopathy, 75 hyperthyroidism and approximately 17 progressor patients) is reported in the paper. For training and testing, the 100 or so patients in the discovery cohort were randomly divided in a 7:3 ratio. A discovery cohort of about 100 patients, about 43 with Graves' ophthalmopathy and approximately 57 with stable Graves' hyperthyroidism, was used to find distinguishing TCR V-J signatures. Results and caveats for the whole study, not just this receptor: Blood samples also contained most of the expanded thyroid clonotypes (frequency above 0.001), which suggests that blood repertoires may reflect thyroid immune responses. Ophthalmopathy was separated from stable hyperthyroidism by a 13 V-J signature model, with around 90% sensitivity and 81% to 82% specificity obtained in cross-validation and 80%/75% obtained in testing. No statistical method was used to fix the sample size in advance, and group allocation was not hidden from the investigators. During validation, the model predicted progression to ophthalmopathy a median of approximately 6 months ahead of onset, with around 70% sensitivity and 72% to 80% specificity.

Amplification of TCR beta CDR3 regions was carried out from RNA transcripts. The first round of RT-PCR for the TCR CDR3 was performed with the HTBI primer set and the Qiagen OneStep RT-PCR kit. Libraries were constructed in a second round of multiplex PCR, after which size selection and purification were performed. Sequencing of the libraries was done on an Illumina HiSeq2000 using paired-end 100 bp reads. The paper's processing steps were these. Raw data were processed with SOAPnuke, discarding reads with adapters, uncalled bases, mean Phred below 15, or no exact constant-primer or identifier match. High-quality paired reads were merged with COPE v1.2.5, and unique nucleotide sequences were defined as clonotypes. MiTCR v1.1 was used to align the clonotypes against IMGT TRBV, TRBD and TRBJ reference segments. Analysis was restricted to V-J combinations with a frequency above 0.0001, which covered approximately 99% of repertoires. A TCS score was defined as the ratio of F50 (clonal expansion) to E x V (chaos), with BLOSUM62-based TCRdist applied between CDR3 peptides within each V-J. Welch's t-statistics and random forest reduced around 520 V-J features to fewer than 15, which were used in a naive Bayes classifier (R e1071). Starting from the raw public reads, TCRdb applied fastp trimming at Q25, assembled clones with MiXCR and retained in-frame beta chains. One record per CDR3 amino acid sequence lists the most common genes and DNA. TCRdb, not the authors, supplied the V and J calls. For this sample there are hundreds of thousands of distinct CDR3 sequences; approximately 13% appear just once. In total, the top ten clones hold 9.2% of the sample.

This clonotype appeared many times. Its antigen is still unknown. No quality values exist for individual bases; no much larger clone is one base distant. V trim: 4 bases; J trim: 2 bases; unmatched bases: 2. Via the germline V gene, CDR1 is SNHLY and CDR2 FYNNEI. The cysteine opens and the phenylalanine closes a CDR3 of 16 amino acids. The DNA shown is the 48-base CDR3, in frame from base 1. Stable Graves' hyperthyroidism was defined as no progression to ophthalmopathy during 18 months of follow-up. The hyperthyroidism patients were between 18 and 65 years old and newly diagnosed, with a disease duration of less than 2 months. Patients with uncontrolled infections, other autoimmune diseases, pregnancy or lactation were excluded. Clinical symptoms, serum thyroxine and TRAb, thyroid ultrasound, and orbital computed tomography formed the basis for the diagnoses. PBMCs were separated from 10 ml of fresh peripheral blood using Ficoll-Paque density gradient centrifugation. Total RNA was extracted using Trizol reagent, and RNA quality was assessed on an Agilent 2100 Bioanalyzer.

Rearrangement joined TRBV2 to TRBJ2-7; 16 bases in the junction line up with TRBD2. This sequence originates from a woman under 30 with Graves' hyperthyroidism. The sample was blood. The CDR3: CASSGGTSGRAYEQYF. In nucleotides, the sequence is TGTGCCAGCAGTGGTGGGACTAGCGGGAGGGCCTACGAGCAGTACTTC.